The T cell receptor beta chain described here comes from a study of blood T cells in healthy people across ages. Study-wide results and caveats: PBMCs were not sorted, which prevented a conclusive comparison of naive versus antigen-experienced cells.

Notes on this clonotype: Its target is not known.

The authors ran a second PCR of roughly 6 to 12 cycles using a sample-barcoded 5' primer and a J-beta primer mix. TCRdb reprocessed the 5' RACE reads via MiXCR and lists one record per CDR3 protein. The top ten hold less than 25% of the sample, which has 700,000 or so distinct CDR3 sequences, about a fifth seen once. The V gene's germline CDR1 is SGHRS and CDR2 YFSETQ. With 1 base removed from V and 2 bases from J, the gap between germline ends came to 10 bases. The CDR3 consists of 15 residues. This receptor was identified in a man between 65 and 85 years old in good health. The chain couples TRBV5-1 to TRBJ1-5, with no clear D. Sequencing input: blood. As DNA, the CDR3 is TGCGCCAGCAGCTTGAACCCGGAGGGCAATCAGCCCCAGCATTTT. It specifies CASSLNPEGNQPQHF.